These 15 T cell receptor beta chains were sequenced from one sample in a study of blood T cells in healthy people across ages. Then a second PCR, running roughly 7 to 11 cycles, was carried out with a sample-barcoded 5' primer and a J-beta primer mix. TCRdb analysed the 5' RACE reads with MiXCR anew, one entry per CDR3 protein. The sample holds 1.5 million to 2 million distinct CDR3 sequences; around 42% are singletons and the top ten take 20% to 25%. The sequenced material came from blood. The receptors come from a human donor in good health.

This clonotype was counted a few times. This rearrangement joins TRBV6-2 or TRBV6-3 to TRBJ2-1, with TRBD1 identical over 7 bases. Per germline, CDR1 MNHEY and CDR2 SVGEGT. This CDR3 spans 17 amino acids. V trimming: 4 bases; J trimming: 4 bases; junction bases outside the gene matches: 13. CDR3 in amino acids: CASSLHGTATTYNEQFF. The CDR3 nucleotides are TGTGCCAGCAGTTTACACGGGACAGCCACTACTTACAATGAGCAGTTCTTC.

The table lists this clonotype with many counts. The chain is built from TRBV7-2 and TRBJ1-1; D might be TRBD1 (6 bases). Trimming left V 3 bases short and J 0 bases short, with 11 bases between. The CDR3 covers 15 residues. Germline CDR1 is SGHTA and CDR2 is FQGNSA. The CDR3 loop reads CASSLGAGMNTEAFF. The CDR3 region has the DNA TGTGCCAGCAGCTTGGGGGCAGGGATGAACACTGAAGCTTTCTTT. Full variable domain (rest looked up from reference TRBV7-2 and TRBJ1-1): GAGVSQSPSNKVTEKGKDVELRCDPISGHTALYWYRQSLGQGLEFLIYFQGNSAPDKSGLPSDRFSAERTGGSVSTLTIQRTQQEDSAVYLCASSLGAGMNTEAFFGQGTRLTVV.

With regard to this clonotype: Germline is not matched at one junction end, which may reflect a read error. This rearrangement joins TRBV7-2 to TRBJ2-5; D is unclear. This CDR3 has 14 residues. Looked up from germline, CDR1 is SGHTA and CDR2 is FQGNSA. CDR3 in DNA: TGTGCCGGCAGCTTCGGAACAAACTCGGAGACCCAGTACTTC. Translation: CAGSFGTNSETQYF.

This rearrangement joins TRBV20-1 to TRBJ2-7, with D possibly being TRBD2 (6 bases). The CDR3 runs to 14 residues. Germline loops: CDR1 DFQATT, CDR2 SNEGSKA (reference sequence). Trimming pared 1 base from V and 7 bases from J, leaving 17 bases between. The CDR3 reads CSARGGDSYNEQYF. CDR3 DNA sequence: TGCAGTGCTAGAGGCGGGGACTCCTACAATGAGCAGTACTTC.

This sequence joins TRBV10-3 and TRBJ2-3; no clear D. The CDR3 runs 13 residues. Germline V gene lookup returns CDR1 ENHRY and CDR2 SYGVKD. Trimming shortened V by 0 bases and J by 6 bases, and 7 bases separated the two germline ends. CDR3 region: CAISESQSDTQYF. The CDR3 bases are TGTGCCATCAGTGAGTCCCAGTCTGATACGCAGTATTTT.

This chain connects TRBV15 to TRBJ1-6; D uncertain. Germline loops: CDR1 LNHNV, CDR2 YYDKDF (reference sequence). The CDR3 is 13 residues long. V was shortened by 9 bases and J by 9 bases, with 15 bases between the two germline ends. The CDR3 region has the DNA TGTGCCACATCCGGCGGACTCGGTTCACCCCTCCACTTT. Protein sequence: CATSGGLGSPLHF.

The rearrangement links TRBV3-1 to TRBJ2-3; D might be TRBD2 (5 bases). Deletions cut 0 bases from V and 4 bases from J, with 11 bases between. The CDR3 length is 15 residues. Per the germline V gene, CDR1 is LGHDT and CDR2 is YNNKEL (reference sequence). Written as DNA, the CDR3 is TGTGCCAGCAGCCAAGAAATCCATAGCGCAGATACGCAGTATTTT. Protein: CASSQEIHSADTQYF.

This chain uses TRBV7-2 with TRBJ2-4; TRBD2 might be the D (7 bases). Per the germline V gene, CDR1 is SGHTA and CDR2 is FQGNSA. The V and J ends lost 4 bases and 13 bases respectively, with 20 bases between them. This CDR3 has 14 residues. CDR3 in DNA: TGTGCCAGCAGCTGGGGGGGCGGTTACAATGAGCAGTACTTC. Encoded protein: CASSWGGGYNEQYF.

The V and J genes are TRBV7-3 and TRBJ2-6; TRBD2 aligns across 9 bases. The V gene's germline CDR1 is SGHTA and CDR2 FQGTGA. The CDR3 covers 18 residues. With V trimmed by 3 bases and J by 4 bases, 10 bases remained unmatched. DNA for the CDR3: TGTGCCAGCAGCTTCTTTGCGGGGGGGCCCACCGGGGCCAACGTCCTGACTTTC. This gives the protein CASSFFAGGPTGANVLTF.

On this clonotype itself: This may come from a read error, since a much larger clone is one base off. The chain has TRBV7-2 and TRBJ1-2, with 9 bases aligning to TRBD1. The V gene's germline CDR1 is SGHTA and CDR2 FQGNSA. V was clipped by 3 bases and J by 8 bases; unmatched bases: 19. The CDR3 extends over 18 amino acids. This CDR3 is CASSFLSPPGTGKGGYTF. In DNA, the CDR3 is TGTGCCAGCAGCTTTTTAAGTCCACCCGGGACAGGGAAAGGGGGCTACACCTTC.

This clonotype was observed a handful of times. The CDR3 bases are TGCAGTGCTTGGGATCTTAGCGGGGGGAGCAATGAGCAGTTCTTC. Encoded protein: CSAWDLSGGSNEQFF. This sequence joins TRBV20-1 and TRBJ2-1; 10 bases agree with TRBD2. V gave up 5 bases and J gave up 6 bases; unmatched junction bases: 10. The CDR3 runs to 15 residues. From germline, CDR1 is DFQATT and CDR2 SNEGSKA (reference sequence).

The chain uses TRBV11-2 and TRBJ2-1; TRBD2 matches at 7 bases. Per germline, CDR1 SGHAT and CDR2 FQNNGV. The CDR3 consists of 18 residues. V trimming: 4 bases; J trimming: 7 bases; junction bases outside the gene matches: 19. CDR3 DNA: TGTGCCAGCAGCTCACCTTCAGCGGGGCCCGCCTACACGAATGAGCAGTTCTTC. Translation gives CASSSPSAGPAYTNEQFF.

This chain links TRBV27 with TRBJ2-2, with no clear D. V was shortened by 0 bases and J by 3 bases, with 5 bases between the two germline ends. CDR1 is MNHEY and CDR2 is SMNVEV in the germline V gene (reference sequence). The CDR3 is 14 amino acids. CDR3 residues: CASSLSDYTGELFF. CDR3 sequence (DNA): TGTGCCAGCAGTTTATCGGATTACACCGGGGAGCTGTTTTTT.

The chain uses TRBV28 and TRBJ1-5, with 8 bases lining up with TRBD1. Germline V gene sequence: CDR1 MDHEN, CDR2 SYDVKM. Trimming at V came to 3 bases and at J to 6 bases, leaving 7 bases not matched to a gene. The CDR3 contains 15 residues. CDR3 DNA: TGTGCCAGCAGTTTCCGACAGGGGAGGGTTCAGCCCCAGCATTTT. This codes for CASSFRQGRVQPQHF.

The rearrangement joins TRBV7-2 to TRBJ2-1, with 9 bases identical to TRBD1. The V and J ends lost 8 bases and 0 bases, in that order; junction bases with no gene match: 8. The CDR3 extends over 16 amino acids. Germline CDR1 SGHTA, CDR2 FQGNSA. In DNA form, the CDR3 reads TGTGCCAGCGGGAGGACAGGGGTGAGCTCCTACAATGAGCAGTTCTTC. This gives the protein CASGRTGVSSYNEQFF.